Shown below are 29 T cell receptor beta chains from a single sample sequenced in a study of T cells in Graves' hyperthyroidism and ophthalmopathy. It was RNA transcripts that yielded the amplified TCR beta CDR3 regions. A first-round RT-PCR of the TCR CDR3 used the HTBI primer set. TCRdb used MiXCR to reprocess the multiplex PCR reads, holding one entry per CDR3 protein. Of about 640,000 distinct CDR3 sequences listed, less than 25% are singletons. The sequenced material came from blood. These receptors all stem from a young man with Graves' ophthalmopathy.

The genes are TRBV5-6 and TRBJ2-5; maybe TRBD2 (6 bases). The CDR3 length is 15 residues. Germline V gene lookup returns CDR1 SGHDT and CDR2 YYEEEE. The V gene lost 8 bases and the J gene lost 4 bases, with 21 bases spanning the gap. The CDR3 loop reads CASSTALAMGETQYF. The CDR3 nucleotides read TGTGCCAGTAGTACAGCCCTAGCGATGGGAGAGACCCAGTACTTC. The full variable domain, with the rest looked up from reference TRBV5-6 and TRBJ2-5, is DAGVTQSPTHLIKTRGQQVTLRCSPKSGHDTVSWYQQALGQGPQFIFQYYEEEERQRGNFPDRFSGHQFPNYSSELNVNALLLGDSALYLCASSTALAMGETQYFGPGTRLLVL.

This clonotype appeared many times. This chain joins TRBV28 and TRBJ2-7; 11 nucleotides agree with TRBD2. The CDR3 loop spans 17 amino acids. Germline CDR1 MDHEN, CDR2 SYDVKM. Trimming cost V 5 bases and J 3 bases; bases outside gene matches: 12. The DNA of the CDR3 is TGTGCCAGCAGTACCTTTAGCGGGAGGGACCCGCGCTACGAGCAGTACTTC. Amino acid sequence: CASSTFSGRDPRYEQYF.

This clonotype was observed many times. The V call is TRBV28, the J call TRBJ2-7; D perhaps matches TRBD1 (6 bases). The CDR3 extends over 11 amino acids. Germline lookup yields CDR1 MDHEN and CDR2 SYDVKM. Trimming left V 7 bases short and J 4 bases short, with 8 bases between. Here the CDR3 DNA reads TGTGCCAGCATTGGACAGTACGAGCAGTACTTC. Translation gives CASIGQYEQYF.

This clonotype was seen only once. The chain recombines TRBV25-1 with TRBJ2-7; the D gene is possibly TRBD2 (6 bases). The ends were cut back, 8 bases at V and 2 bases at J, with 13 bases in the middle. This CDR3 has 13 residues. Germline V gene lookup returns CDR1 MGHDK and CDR2 SYGVNS. The chain's CDR3 is CASLADSPYEQYF. The CDR3, as DNA: TGTGCCAGCTTAGCGGATTCTCCCTACGAGCAGTACTTC.

J is TRBJ1-4 and V is TRBV28, with D possibly being TRBD1 (5 bases). Germline loops: CDR1 MDHEN, CDR2 SYDVKM. Trimming took off 6 bases at V and 0 bases at J, with 11 bases between the two ends. CDR3 size: 15 residues. In DNA form, the CDR3 reads TGTGCCAGCAGGATGACAGTTGCAACTAATGAAAAACTGTTTTTT. It codes for CASRMTVATNEKLFF.

This clonotype came up a few times. This chain uses TRBV12-3 or TRBV12-4 with TRBJ2-7; D is tentatively TRBD1 or TRBD2 (6 bases each). The CDR3 sequence is 14 residues long. V shed 5 bases and J shed 4 bases, with 15 bases lying between them. CDR3 amino acids: CASSPTGAVYEQYF. In nucleotides, the CDR3 is TGTGCCAGCAGTCCGACGGGGGCGGTATACGAGCAGTACTTC.

This clonotype was counted at least ten times. V is TRBV7-2 and J is TRBJ2-1; 7 bases line up with TRBD2. The CDR3 extends over 16 amino acids. CDR1 SGHTA and CDR2 FQGNSA come from the germline V gene. V lost 7 bases to trimming and J lost 5 bases; unmatched junction nucleotides: 14. The CDR3 region is CASTVLVRLAHNEQFF. The CDR3, as DNA: TGTGCCAGCACAGTCCTCGTGCGACTAGCCCACAATGAGCAGTTCTTC.

This clonotype turned up a few times. The V gene is TRBV10-3, the J gene TRBJ1-5; 7 nucleotides agree with TRBD1. CDR3 size: 15 residues. V lost 10 bases, J lost 0 bases, and 9 bases stayed unmatched. From germline, CDR1 is ENHRY and CDR2 SYGVKD. CDR3 in amino acids: CATIAGTDSNQPQHF. The CDR3 nucleotides read TGTGCCACCATTGCCGGGACAGATAGCAATCAGCCCCAGCATTTT.

The chain joins TRBV7-2 to TRBJ2-5, with 15 positions matching TRBD2. Germline CDR1 reads SGHTA; CDR2 reads FQGNSA. V was pared by 6 bases and J by 5 bases, with 7 bases of the junction left unmatched. The CDR3 extends over 16 amino acids. CDR3: CASRGLAGGPWETQYF. The CDR3 nucleotides read TGTGCCAGCAGAGGACTAGCGGGAGGGCCATGGGAGACCCAGTACTTC.

This clonotype was picked up a small number of times. The J gene is TRBJ2-7, the V gene TRBV27; 9 positions agree with TRBD2. The length of the CDR3 is 15 residues. Trimming took 5 bases from V and 3 from J; bases not matched to a gene: 8. The germline gives CDR1 MNHEY, CDR2 SMNVEV (reference sequence). CDR3 nucleotide sequence: TGTGCCAGCAGTCTTAGCGGGAGTCGATTCTACGAGCAGTACTTC. As protein: CASSLSGSRFYEQYF.

The sample holds many counts of this clonotype. CDR3: CASIYGTGGYEQYF. DNA for the CDR3: TGTGCCAGCATTTATGGGACAGGGGGCTACGAGCAGTACTTC. The chain has TRBV2 and TRBJ2-7; 11 bases map to TRBD1. CDR3 length: 14 residues. Germline V gene data show CDR1 as SNHLY and CDR2 as FYNNEI. With V trimmed by 7 bases and J by 3 bases, 5 bases remained unmatched.

This clonotype appeared many times. The chain is built from TRBV28 and TRBJ2-1; 9 positions match TRBD2. CDR1 is MDHEN and CDR2 is SYDVKM in the germline V gene. V trimming: 5 bases; J trimming: 7 bases; junction bases outside the gene matches: 9. CDR3 length: 15 amino acids. This CDR3 is CASSPSGTSWNEQFF. The CDR3 bases are TGTGCCAGCAGTCCATCCGGGACTAGCTGGAATGAGCAGTTCTTC.

This clonotype was observed at least ten times. The chain carries TRBV27 and TRBJ1-1; the D gene is possibly TRBD1 (6 bases). CDR1 is MNHEY, CDR2 SMNVEV, per germline (reference sequence). The CDR3 sequence is 15 residues long. Trimming removed 5 bases at V and 4 bases at J, with 17 bases between. CDR3 sequence: CASSPHRDTLTEAFF. CDR3 DNA: TGTGCCAGCAGTCCCCACCGGGACACCCTCACTGAAGCTTTCTTT.

J is TRBJ1-5 and V is TRBV10-2, with D possibly TRBD1 on 5 matching bases. The V and J ends lost 7 bases and 10 bases respectively, with 14 bases between them. There are 12 residues in the CDR3. Per germline, CDR1 WSHSY and CDR2 SAAADI. CDR3 nucleotide sequence: TGCGCCAGCACCCAGGGAAGCGAACCCCAGCATTTT. Its protein is CASTQGSEPQHF.

The chain is built from TRBV6-1 and TRBJ1-6; D is unclear. V was cut by 8 bases and J by 7 bases, with 9 bases left in between. CDR3 length equals 12 residues. Germline values: CDR1 MNHNS, CDR2 SASEGT. CDR3 DNA sequence: TGTGCCAGCGCTGGGGAGAATTCACCCCTCCACTTT. Amino acid sequence: CASAGENSPLHF.

About this clonotype: This CDR3 fails to terminate in the conserved phenylalanine or tryptophan, so it likely reflects a read error. V usage is TRBV11-2 and J usage is TRBJ2-1; D call uncertain. Trimming shortened V by 6 bases and J by 2 bases, and 11 bases separated the two germline ends. Germline CDR1 SGHAT, CDR2 FQNNGV. CDR3 length: 14 residues. This chain's CDR3 is CASSYATAYNEQFS. As DNA, the CDR3 is TGTGCCAGCAGTTACGCGACGGCCTACAATGAGCAGTTCTCC.

The table lists this clonotype with many counts. The J gene is TRBJ1-1, the V gene TRBV11-2, with a tentative D call TRBD1 (5 bases). From germline, CDR1 is SGHAT and CDR2 FQNNGV. The CDR3 is made up of 15 amino acids. Trimming removed 1 base from V and 4 bases from J, with 13 bases in between. CDR3 in amino acids: CASSLVKMTVTEAFF. Written as DNA, the CDR3 is TGTGCCAGCAGCTTAGTAAAAATGACAGTCACTGAAGCTTTCTTT.

The chain is built from TRBV6-4 and TRBJ2-5; the D is unclear. V was trimmed by 5 bases and J by 2 bases, leaving 15 bases between them. CDR1 is MRHNA and CDR2 is SNTAGT in the germline V gene. This CDR3 has 15 residues. The CDR3 here is CASSYDPQSQETQYF. The DNA of the CDR3 is TGTGCCAGCAGTTACGACCCCCAGAGTCAAGAGACCCAGTACTTC.

In its sample, this clonotype was seen a few times. The chain is built from TRBV14 and TRBJ1-1; D perhaps matches TRBD1 (5 bases). Trimming took 6 bases from V and 11 from J, leaving 16 bases between them. CDR3 length equals 12 residues. Germline V lookup: CDR1 SGHDN, CDR2 FVKESK. In nucleotides, the CDR3 is TGTGCCAGCAGACTTGGGACGGCGAAGGCTTTCTTT. It is translated as CASRLGTAKAFF.

The chain combines TRBV28 with TRBJ2-3; D gene uncertain. The CDR3 is 17 amino acids. The germline V gene encodes CDR1 MDHEN and CDR2 SYDVKM. Trimming shortened V by 2 bases and J by 3 bases, and 18 bases separated the two germline ends. CDR3 in DNA: TGTGCCAGCAGTTTAAAGAGGCGGTATACCAGGACAGATACGCAGTATTTT. It yields the protein CASSLKRRYTRTDTQYF.

This clonotype was recorded a few times. This sequence joins TRBV19 and TRBJ1-4, with D tentatively TRBD1 (6 bases). Trimming left V 7 bases short and J 7 bases short, with 19 bases between. There are 15 residues in the CDR3. CDR1 is LNHDA and CDR2 is SQIVND in the germline V gene (reference sequence). The CDR3 sequence: CASNPVGGRVEKLFF. CDR3 nucleotides: TGTGCCAGTAACCCGGTCGGGGGGCGCGTTGAAAAACTGTTTTTT.

V usage is TRBV20-1 and J usage is TRBJ1-1; D not resolved. Germline CDR1 and CDR2: DFQATT and SNEGSKA (reference sequence). This CDR3 is 12 amino acids long. V was trimmed by 0 bases and J by 0 bases, leaving 2 bases between them. CDR3 amino acids: CSAREVNTEAFF. CDR3 DNA sequence: TGCAGTGCTAGAGAGGTGAACACTGAAGCTTTCTTT.

In this sample, this clonotype turned up a few times. The chain recombines TRBV4-1 with TRBJ1-1; D may be TRBD1 (6 bases). The CDR3 totals 14 residues. The V end lost 7 bases, the J end lost 5 bases, and 17 bases lay between the germline ends. Per the germline V gene, CDR1 is MGHRA and CDR2 is YSYEKL. This CDR3 reads CASTEQGSLTEAFF. CDR3 coding DNA: TGCGCCAGCACCGAACAGGGAAGTTTGACTGAAGCTTTCTTT.

The chain joins TRBV5-8 to TRBJ2-7, with 9 bases lining up with TRBD1. Germline V gives CDR1 SGHTS, CDR2 YDEGEE. The CDR3 is 17 amino acids. V trimming: 0 bases; J trimming: 6 bases; junction bases outside the gene matches: 13. Written as DNA, the CDR3 is TGTGCCAGCAGCTTGGCCCCAATGGCACAGGGGGCAAGCGAGCAGTACTTC. Translation gives CASSLAPMAQGASEQYF.

The chain links TRBV7-9 to TRBJ1-2; weak D call: TRBD1 (5 bases). The V gene's germline CDR1 is SEHNR and CDR2 FQNEAQ (reference sequence). The V and J ends lost 5 bases and 4 bases respectively, with 14 bases between them. This CDR3 has 14 residues. CDR3 residues: CASSLAGQRYGYTF. The CDR3 DNA sequence: TGTGCCAGCAGCCTGGCGGGGCAGCGCTATGGCTACACCTTC.

The sample holds many counts of this clonotype. V and J are TRBV20-1 and TRBJ2-7; 8 bases line up with TRBD2. Germline-derived CDR1 and CDR2 are DFQATT and SNEGSKA (reference sequence). The CDR3 spans 14 residues. V gave up 2 bases and J gave up 2 bases; unmatched junction bases: 5. DNA for the CDR3: TGCAGTGCTAGAACTAGCGGCACTACCTACGAGCAGTACTTC. Translated: CSARTSGTTYEQYF.

This clonotype was counted only a few times. The CDR3 sequence is CASRSSGAGNEQFF. CDR3 sequence (DNA): TGTGCCAGCAGGTCTAGCGGGGCCGGGAATGAGCAGTTCTTC. The V gene is TRBV7-3, the J gene TRBJ2-1, with 9 bases that match TRBD2. Germline trimming cut 6 bases from V and 7 bases from J; bases unmatched to any gene: 7. The CDR3 totals 14 residues. CDR1 SGHTA and CDR2 FQGTGA come from the germline V gene. Full variable domain (missing parts from reference TRBV7-3 and TRBJ2-1): GAGVSQTPSNKVTEKGKYVELRCDPISGHTALYWYRQSLGQGPEFLIYFQGTGAADDSGLPNDRFFAVRPEGSVSTLKIQRTERGDSAVYLCASRSSGAGNEQFFGPGTRLTVL.

The sample holds a few counts of this clonotype. The J gene is TRBJ1-1, the V gene TRBV5-1, with D hard to call. The V gene's germline CDR1 is SGHRS and CDR2 YFSETQ. Between the trimmed V and J ends, which lost 4 bases and 5 bases, there was a span of 18 bases. The CDR3 has 15 amino acids. Here the CDR3 DNA reads TGCGCCAGCAGCATCCAGACGGAAGGGTGGACTGAAGCTTTCTTT. It translates to CASSIQTEGWTEAFF.

This clonotype was picked up a small number of times. The chain links TRBV9 to TRBJ2-3; the match to TRBD2 covers 12 bases. The V gene's germline CDR1 is SGDLS and CDR2 YYNGEE. This CDR3 has 16 amino acids. The junction had 2 bases not matched to a gene; V was cut back by 1 base and J by 2 bases. Here the CDR3 reads CASSVRTSGDTDTQYF. In DNA, the CDR3 is TGTGCCAGCAGCGTACGGACTAGCGGGGACACAGATACGCAGTATTTT.